Listed here are 25 T cell receptor beta chains from one sample, sequenced in a study of identical twins. Each CDR3 protein is one row after TCRdb ran MiXCR on the 5' RACE reads. The sample carries about 920,000 distinct CDR3 sequences, roughly 12% recorded once. These same records also appear under a second study, on yellow fever vaccine responses in identical twins.

Sequencing was carried out using PBMCs. All receptors come from a woman younger than 30 in good health.

In its sample, this clonotype was seen once. V gene TRBV7-2 combines with J gene TRBJ2-2; 12 bases are shared with TRBD2. The CDR3 totals 16 residues. CDR1 and CDR2 (germline): SGHTA, FQGNSA. V was pared by 5 bases and J by 2 bases, with 3 bases of the junction left unmatched. CDR3 amino acids: CASSRTSGINTGELFF. The CDR3, as DNA: TGTGCCAGCAGCCGGACTAGCGGGATTAACACCGGGGAGCTGTTTTTT. The full variable domain, its missing parts supplied by reference TRBV7-2 and TRBJ2-2, is GAGVSQSPSNKVTEKGKDVELRCDPISGHTALYWYRQSLGQGLEFLIYFQGNSAPDKSGLPSDRFSAERTGGSVSTLTIQRTQQEDSAVYLCASSRTSGINTGELFFGEGSRLTVL.

The rearrangement links TRBV7-3 to TRBJ2-3, with 8 bases matching TRBD2. Per the germline V gene, CDR1 is SGHTA and CDR2 is FQGTGA. The CDR3 consists of 18 residues. V was pared by 5 bases and J by 4 bases, with 17 bases of the junction left unmatched. The CDR3 DNA sequence: TGTGCCAGCAGCACCAGCGGGGCGGCGGGAGGAGGGTCAGATACGCAGTATTTT. It yields the protein CASSTSGAAGGGSDTQYF.

J is TRBJ1-2 and V is TRBV6-1, with a tentative D call TRBD1 (6 bases). CDR1 is MNHNS and CDR2 is SASEGT in the germline V gene. This CDR3 region has 14 residues. The V gene lost 6 bases and the J gene lost 7 bases, with 18 bases spanning the gap. The CDR3 DNA reads as TGTGCCAGCAGAGAACCTGGGGGCTTGGGTGGCTACACCTTC. This codes for CASREPGGLGGYTF.

This clonotype was seen ten or more times. The rearrangement uses TRBV11-2 and TRBJ1-2; D might be TRBD1 (6 bases). Trimming shortened V by 6 bases and J by 5 bases, and 25 bases separated the two germline ends. The V gene's germline CDR1 is SGHAT and CDR2 FQNNGV. The CDR3 totals 17 residues. Here the CDR3 reads CASSQNSRAGARYGYTF. The DNA of the CDR3 is TGTGCCAGCAGTCAAAACAGCCGGGCAGGGGCACGTTATGGCTACACCTTC.

This clonotype was recorded many times. The gene calls are TRBV5-6 and TRBJ2-1; D ambiguous. This CDR3 has 15 amino acids. The germline gives CDR1 SGHDT, CDR2 YYEEEE. The V and J ends lost 3 bases and 2 bases respectively, with 12 bases between them. The CDR3 spells CASSWQRAPYNEQFF. The CDR3 DNA follows: TGTGCCAGCAGCTGGCAGAGAGCTCCCTACAATGAGCAGTTCTTC.

The chain couples TRBV6-1 to TRBJ2-2; TRBD2 might be the D (5 bases). V lost 8 bases and J 3 bases, leaving 10 bases between the germline ends. CDR1 is MNHNS and CDR2 is SASEGT in the germline V gene. This CDR3 comprises 13 residues. This CDR3 reads CASRPGDTGELFF. CDR3 nucleotides: TGTGCCAGCCGTCCCGGGGACACCGGGGAGCTGTTTTTT.

CDR3 in DNA: TGCAGTGCACAGAAAGCTTCCCAAGAGACCCAGTACTTC. Protein sequence: CSAQKASQETQYF. The J gene is TRBJ2-5, the V gene TRBV20-1; D is unresolved. The CDR3 is 13 amino acids. Germline V gene data show CDR1 as DFQATT and CDR2 as SNEGSKA (reference sequence). Between the trimmed V and J ends, which lost 6 bases and 1 base, there was a span of 12 bases.

This clonotype was seen repeatedly, ten times or more. J is TRBJ1-2 and V is TRBV28, with D hard to call. The CDR3 has 11 residues. V was clipped by 6 bases and J by 4 bases, with 6 bases between them. Germline V gene data show CDR1 as MDHEN and CDR2 as SYDVKM. In DNA, the CDR3 is TGTGCCAGCAGCCCCACCTATGGCTACACCTTC. Translated: CASSPTYGYTF.

The chain joins TRBV3-1 to TRBJ2-1, with D perhaps TRBD1 or TRBD2 (5 bases each). In germline, CDR1 is LGHDT, CDR2 YNNKEL (reference sequence). V was trimmed by 4 bases and J by 9 bases, leaving 25 bases between them. The length of the CDR3 is 17 residues. In nucleotides, the CDR3 is TGTGCCAGCAGCCCTCTATATGGTAGTGGATCCGGGGCTGAGCAGTTCTTC. Its translation is CASSPLYGSGSGAEQFF.

The chain has TRBV20-1 and TRBJ2-3; tentatively, D is TRBD2 (7 bases). The V gene's germline CDR1 is DFQATT and CDR2 SNEGSKA (reference sequence). This CDR3 region has 14 residues. With 6 bases removed from V and 0 bases from J, the gap between germline ends came to 13 bases. The CDR3 sequence: CSAGGASSTDTQYF. The CDR3 DNA is TGCAGTGCGGGGGGGGCCTCTAGCACAGATACGCAGTATTTT.

The V and J genes are TRBV27 and TRBJ2-2, with TRBD2 matching 7 bases. With V trimmed by 4 bases and J by 6 bases, 11 bases remained unmatched. The CDR3 is 16 amino acids. Germline assignment: CDR1 MNHEY and CDR2 SMNVEV (reference sequence). The CDR3 loop reads CASSYLGLGSAGELFF. CDR3 nucleotide sequence: TGTGCCAGCAGTTATCTAGGACTAGGGTCCGCCGGGGAGCTGTTTTTT.

The DNA for the CDR3 is TGCGCCAGCAGCAAGACCGGGACCGCATATGGCTACACCTTC. This translates into CASSKTGTAYGYTF. This rearrangement joins TRBV5-1 to TRBJ1-2, with D perhaps TRBD1 (5 bases). V shed 4 bases and J shed 5 bases, with 15 bases lying between them. The CDR3 is made up of 14 amino acids. CDR1 is SGHRS, CDR2 YFSETQ, per germline.

This clonotype was picked up many times. J is TRBJ2-2 and V is TRBV12-3 or TRBV12-4, with TRBD1 matching over 7 bases. This CDR3 is built from 15 residues. The V segment lost 7 bases and the J segment 5 bases; nucleotides outside the gene matches: 10. CDR3 sequence (DNA): TGTGCCAGCACCTTAGGTGGGACAGTAACCGGGGAGCTGTTTTTT. Translated: CASTLGGTVTGELFF.

J is TRBJ2-7 and V is TRBV5-1; possibly TRBD2 for D (6 bases). From germline, CDR1 is SGHRS and CDR2 YFSETQ. V was trimmed by 0 bases and J by 6 bases, leaving 19 bases between them. The CDR3 contains 16 residues. The CDR3 sequence is CASSLGRDLRDCEQYF. The CDR3 DNA is TGCGCCAGCAGCTTGGGACGGGACCTCAGGGACTGCGAGCAGTACTTC.

The chain employs TRBV29-1 and TRBJ2-2; weak D call: TRBD2 (6 bases). Looked up from germline, CDR1 is SQVTM and CDR2 is ANQGSEA. Trimming cost V 0 bases and J 5 bases, with 10 bases left between them. This CDR3 has 14 amino acids. This CDR3 is CSVEDQLATGELFF. The CDR3 DNA sequence: TGCAGCGTTGAAGATCAGCTAGCGACCGGGGAGCTGTTTTTT.

This clonotype was observed a handful of times. This chain uses TRBV28 with TRBJ2-5; the D is unclear. The CDR3 is made up of 15 amino acids. CDR1 and CDR2 (germline): MDHEN, SYDVKM. Trimming cost V 3 bases and J 4 bases, with 15 bases left between them. The CDR3: CASSFYRTERETQYF. CDR3 DNA sequence: TGTGCCAGCAGTTTTTACCGTACCGAGAGAGAGACCCAGTACTTC.

This clonotype appeared many times. The chain links TRBV6-2 or TRBV6-3 to TRBJ2-1, with 10 bases matching TRBD2. Germline lookup yields CDR1 MNHEY and CDR2 SVGEGT. V gave up 6 bases and J gave up 9 bases; unmatched junction bases: 5. This CDR3 contains 13 residues. This CDR3 reads CASRPGLAVEQFF. In nucleotides, the CDR3 is TGTGCCAGCAGACCCGGACTAGCGGTTGAGCAGTTCTTC.

The chain links TRBV6-2 or TRBV6-3 to TRBJ1-5; D call uncertain. The CDR3 has 13 residues. V gave up 4 bases and J gave up 5 bases, with 9 bases separating them. Germline assignment: CDR1 MNHEY and CDR2 SVGEGT. The CDR3 here is CASSSQAYQPQHF. Here the CDR3 DNA reads TGTGCCAGCAGTTCCCAGGCTTATCAGCCCCAGCATTTT.

The chain combines TRBV6-5 with TRBJ1-6, with 8 bases fitting TRBD1. The junction had 2 bases not matched to a gene; V was cut back by 0 bases and J by 4 bases. This CDR3 is 16 amino acids long. Germline V gene sequence: CDR1 MNHEY, CDR2 SVGAGI. Written as DNA, the CDR3 is TGTGCCAGCAGTTACTCGGACAGGGTTTATAATTCACCCCTCCACTTT. Its translation: CASSYSDRVYNSPLHF.

The chain combines TRBV7-2 with TRBJ2-1; tentatively, D is TRBD1 or TRBD2 (5 bases each). The V gene lost 6 bases and the J gene lost 10 bases, with 13 bases spanning the gap. CDR1 SGHTA and CDR2 FQGNSA come from the germline V gene. This CDR3 has 12 amino acids. The CDR3 sequence: CASRPPGAEQFF. The CDR3 nucleotides are TGTGCCAGCAGACCTCCCGGGGCCGAGCAGTTCTTC.

This clonotype was detected ten times or more. This rearrangement joins TRBV10-3 to TRBJ2-7, with no clear D. Between the trimmed V and J ends, which lost 1 base and 0 bases, there was a span of 10 bases. The CDR3 covers 15 residues. The germline CDR1 and CDR2 sequences are ENHRY and SYGVKD. The CDR3 DNA is TGTGCCATCAGTGAGTTGGGCGGTAGCTCCTACGAGCAGTACTTC. It translates to CAISELGGSSYEQYF.

This clonotype was counted a few times. This chain connects TRBV11-2 to TRBJ2-1; TRBD2 matches 13 bases. Germline V gives CDR1 SGHAT, CDR2 FQNNGV. The V and J ends lost 5 bases and 8 bases, in that order; junction bases with no gene match: 12. The CDR3 is made up of 17 amino acids. The CDR3 sequence: CASSPPTGTSGADEQFF. The DNA of the CDR3 is TGTGCCAGCAGCCCCCCCACCGGGACTAGCGGGGCCGATGAGCAGTTCTTC.

The gene calls are TRBV29-1 and TRBJ2-7, with D perhaps TRBD1 (5 bases). Trimming removed 5 bases at V and 2 bases at J, with 10 bases between. Germline-derived CDR1 and CDR2 are SQVTM and ANQGSEA. The CDR3 contains 12 residues. Here the CDR3 reads CSVRQRPYEQYV. As DNA, the CDR3 is TGCAGCGTTCGACAGAGACCCTACGAGCAGTACGTC.

The chain carries TRBV5-1 and TRBJ2-2; D remains ambiguous. CDR3 size: 16 residues. CDR1 and CDR2 (germline): SGHRS, YFSETQ. Trimming cost V 1 base and J 1 base, with 11 bases left between them. The CDR3 nucleotides read TGCGCCAGCAGCTTGAGGGCTGTCCTGAACACCGGGGAGCTGTTTTTT. Encoded protein: CASSLRAVLNTGELFF.

This clonotype has just a few counts. The V call is TRBV3-1, the J call TRBJ1-5, with unresolved D. CDR3 length: 14 residues. CDR1 is LGHDT, CDR2 YNNKEL, per germline (reference sequence). The germline V and J ends were trimmed by 0 bases and 7 bases, with 10 bases remaining between them. CDR3 nucleotides: TGTGCCAGCAGCCAAGATTACGTAAACCAGCCCCAGCATTTT. As protein: CASSQDYVNQPQHF.